These 18 T cell receptor beta chains came from one sample sequenced in a study of identifying expanded T cells in peripheral blood. TCRdb keeps only in-frame clones here, not all; method: immunoSEQ multiplex PCR. The sample lists tens of thousands of clones, around 89% occurring once. Specimen: blood. The receptors shown here come from a person aged 18 to 75 in good health.

This chain joins TRBV28 and TRBJ1-5; D is possibly TRBD1 (6 bases). CDR3 length: 15 residues. Germline assignment: CDR1 MDHEN and CDR2 SYDVKM. V was trimmed by 5 bases and J by 5 bases, leaving 16 bases between them. The CDR3 nucleotides are TGTGCCAGCAGTCCAGAACAGGGTTGGGATCAGCCCCAGCATTTT. The encoded protein is CASSPEQGWDQPQHF.

This clone was seen a few times. The CDR3 nucleotides read TGTGCCAGCTCACTGCGGGACAGGGGGTATAATTCACCCCTCCACTTT. Protein: CASSLRDRGYNSPLHF. The chain combines TRBV18 with TRBJ1-6, with 11 bases identical to TRBD1. CDR3 length: 16 amino acids. Germline CDR1 reads KGHSH; CDR2 reads LQKENI. V lost 4 bases, J lost 4 bases, and 3 bases stayed unmatched.

The genes are TRBV10-2 and TRBJ2-7; 7 nucleotides align to TRBD1. Per germline, CDR1 WSHSY and CDR2 SAAADI. The CDR3 length is 14 residues. With 3 bases clipped from V and 4 bases from J, the junction kept 6 bases outside the gene matches. CDR3 nucleotides: TGCGCCAGCAGTGAAAGGGGGCTTGGGTACGAGCAGTACTTC. Translated: CASSERGLGYEQYF.

The chain links TRBV7-2 to TRBJ2-2; D possibly corresponds to TRBD1 (5 bases). The CDR3 contains 14 residues. The V gene's germline CDR1 is SGHTA and CDR2 FQGNSA. V shed 8 bases and J shed 0 bases, with 10 bases lying between them. The CDR3 DNA is TGTGCCAGCCTGGACATTTCGAACACCGGGGAGCTGTTTTTT. Amino acid sequence: CASLDISNTGELFF.

The CDR3 sequence is CASSEQSYGYTF. CDR3 DNA: TGTGCCAGCAGCGAGCAGAGCTATGGCTACACCTTC. The chain uses TRBV7-2 and TRBJ1-2; D not certain. Germline CDR1 and CDR2: SGHTA and FQGNSA. Trimming pared 5 bases from V and 4 bases from J, leaving 8 bases between. CDR3 length: 12 amino acids.

This clone was seen once. The chain links TRBV14 to TRBJ1-1; 7 nucleotides align to TRBD1. This CDR3 has 14 amino acids. The trim removed 1 base at V and 5 bases at J, leaving 4 bases unmatched. CDR1 is SGHDN, CDR2 FVKESK, per germline. DNA for the CDR3: TGTGCCAGCAGCCAAGGCAGGGGGTATACTGAAGCTTTCTTT. This encodes CASSQGRGYTEAFF.

The gene calls are TRBV7-2 and TRBJ2-5, with D hard to call. The CDR3 has 17 amino acids. Germline V CDR1 and CDR2: SGHTA, FQGNSA. Trimming stripped 2 bases from V and 0 bases from J, with 16 bases between. DNA for the CDR3: TGTGCCAGCAGCTTATTCGTATCGTTGGACGACCAAGAGACCCAGTACTTC. The encoded protein is CASSLFVSLDDQETQYF.

The rearrangement uses TRBV4-3 and TRBJ2-7; TRBD2 matches 7 bases. CDR1 and CDR2 from the germline V gene are LGHNA and YSLEER. Trimming took 0 bases from V and 2 from J; bases not matched to a gene: 22. The CDR3 has 21 amino acids. The DNA for the CDR3 is TGCGCCAGCAGCCAAGATTTCGGAAGTTCGTCCTACCCGCTAGCGGCCTACGAGCAGTACTTC. It codes for CASSQDFGSSSYPLAAYEQYF.

This rearrangement joins TRBV4-1 to TRBJ2-7; 9 positions agree with TRBD1. Germline values: CDR1 MGHRA, CDR2 YSYEKL. The CDR3 totals 15 residues. Trimming at V came to 1 base and at J to 3 bases, leaving 4 bases not matched to a gene. CDR3 protein: CASSQVSTGGYEQYF. In DNA form, the CDR3 reads TGCGCCAGCAGCCAAGTGTCGACAGGGGGCTACGAGCAGTACTTC.

J is TRBJ2-5 and V is TRBV7-5; the D segment call TRBD2 is taken from the table without a DNA check. TRBV7-5 is designated a pseudogene. The CDR3 is 15 residues long. The CDR3 coding sequence is TGTGCCAGAAGCCCCGTGCCAGGGCGGGGAGAGACCCAGTACTTC. It is translated as CARSPVPGRGETQYF.

The J gene is TRBJ1-5, the V gene TRBV4-3; the D is unclear. Deletions cut 4 bases from V and 6 bases from J, with 22 bases between. The CDR3 loop spans 17 amino acids. The germline V gene encodes CDR1 LGHNA and CDR2 YSLEER. The DNA for the CDR3 is TGCGCCAGCAGCCGAACCTACAGTCCGGTCCAGCGTCAGCCCCAGCATTTT. This sequence encodes CASSRTYSPVQRQPQHF.

This clone has more than one count but fewer than ten. The V gene is TRBV5-1, the J gene TRBJ1-3; a weak D match, TRBD1 (5 bases). Germline V lookup: CDR1 SGHRS, CDR2 YFSETQ. The length of the CDR3 is 16 residues. The V gene lost 0 bases and the J gene lost 0 bases, with 10 bases spanning the gap. The CDR3 nucleotides read TGCGCCAGCAGCTTGGCAGCAGGGCGCTCTGGAAACACCATATATTTT. Translated: CASSLAAGRSGNTIYF.

The J gene is TRBJ2-7, the V gene TRBV27; 8 bases align to TRBD2. The CDR3 has 15 residues. With 8 bases clipped from V and 3 bases from J, the junction kept 12 bases outside the gene matches. CDR1 MNHEY and CDR2 SMNVEV come from the germline V gene (reference sequence). CDR3 sequence (DNA): TGTGCCAGCTCACTCTCAGCGGGAGCCGGCTACGAGCAGTACTTC. Translated: CASSLSAGAGYEQYF.

This clone was seen only once. The chain carries TRBV7-8 and TRBJ2-7; no firm D call. Germline V gene data show CDR1 as SGHVS and CDR2 as FQNEAQ. The CDR3 is made up of 12 amino acids. Trimming left V 3 bases short and J 0 bases short, with 3 bases between. The CDR3: CASSFNSYEQYF. In DNA form, the CDR3 reads TGTGCCAGCAGCTTTAACTCCTACGAGCAGTACTTC.

The CDR3 nucleotides are TGTGCCAGCAGCCTAACTTCAGGGGGTTACTACGAGCAGTACTTC. It translates to CASSLTSGGYYEQYF. This chain connects TRBV6-5 to TRBJ2-7; 7 bases map to TRBD1. V trimming: 6 bases; J trimming: 3 bases; junction bases outside the gene matches: 11. The germline V gene has CDR1 MNHEY and CDR2 SVGAGI. This CDR3 region has 15 residues.

V usage is TRBV7-8 and J usage is TRBJ2-7, with 7 bases aligning to TRBD1. The CDR3 is 14 amino acids. Unmatched junction bases numbered 9, after V lost 6 bases and J lost 4 bases. CDR1 is SGHVS, CDR2 FQNEAQ, per germline. CDR3 region: CASRQGEVRYEQYF. The CDR3, as DNA: TGTGCCAGCAGGCAGGGGGAAGTTCGATACGAGCAGTACTTC.

V usage is TRBV7-8 and J usage is TRBJ1-4; no firm D call. The germline V and J ends were trimmed by 7 bases and 0 bases, with 6 bases remaining between them. Germline V gene sequence: CDR1 SGHVS, CDR2 FQNEAQ. The CDR3 contains 13 residues. The CDR3 sequence is CASTGSTNEKLFF. CDR3 nucleotide sequence: TGTGCCAGCACGGGATCAACTAATGAAAAACTGTTTTTT.

V and J are TRBV4-3 and TRBJ1-1; 7 positions agree with TRBD1. Germline loops: CDR1 LGHNA, CDR2 YSLEER. This CDR3 is built from 16 residues. The trim removed 2 bases at V and 0 bases at J, leaving 6 bases unmatched. For the CDR3, the DNA is TGCGCCAGCAGCCAAAGCAGGGGGGGGGTGAACACTGAAGCTTTCTTT. It codes for CASSQSRGGVNTEAFF.